This paragraph reports one TCR beta chain. Authors' processing steps: Amplified reference gene primers provided the basis for estimating nucleated cell counts. Some clones are missing from TCRdb's copy, which holds only in-frame ones; the method was immunoSEQ multiplex PCR. V and J calls and clone size come straight from that table; D and trimming were deduced from the DNA. The repertoire holds 70,000 to 85,000 clones, with about 86% as singletons. The sample belongs to a study of blood T cell repertoires in COVID-19. The CDR3 consists of 18 residues. Germline values: CDR1 SGHNT, CDR2 YENEEA. V was clipped by 1 base and J by 0 bases, with 16 bases between them.

This sequence originates from a man older than 75 with active or convalescent COVID-19. The chain has TRBV11-3 and TRBJ2-1; possible D gene TRBD2, 5 bases. The sample consisted of peripheral blood. CDR3 in amino acids: CASSLGVPFGSSYNEQFF. CDR3 sequence (DNA): TGTGCCAGCAGCTTAGGGGTCCCTTTTGGGAGCTCCTACAATGAGCAGTTCTTC.